This TCR beta chain was sequenced during a study of beta chain features in type 1 diabetes. Study context: The samples had 107,917,701 sorted cells examined in all. The study's findings and limits: Within each of all four CD4+ subsets, Type 1 diabetes patients had TCRB CDR3s that were moderately but significantly shorter.

About this clone: The target antigen is unknown.

Investigators reverse transcribed all isolated RNA, so they sequenced expressed TCRB transcripts. Naive, central memory and regulatory T cell samples came to a mean of approximately 3.57 million reads. The assay was immunoSEQ multiplex PCR, and TCRdb's table has in-frame clones only and misses some. The sample yields around 70,000 clones, just under 50% seen once. The V end was cut by 4 bases, the J end by 1 base, with 11 bases between. Germline-derived CDR1 and CDR2 are SGDLS and YYNGEE. CDR3 length: 14 residues. This receptor was taken from a man aged 25 to 40 with type 1 diabetes. The sample taken for sequencing was central memory CD4+ T cells from blood. The genes are TRBV9 and TRBJ1-1; no clear D gene. CDR3 bases: TGTGCCAGCAGCCCCCTTATGCGGAACACTGAAGCTTTCTTT. Protein sequence: CASSPLMRNTEAFF. Variable domain in full (rest from reference TRBV9 and TRBJ1-1): DSGVTQTPKHLITATGQRVTLRCSPRSGDLSVYWYQQSLDQGLQFLIQYYNGEERAKGNILERFSAQQFPDLHSELNLSSLELGDSALYFCASSPLMRNTEAFFGQGTRLTVV.